This T cell receptor (beta chain) was obtained from a study of T cells in Graves' hyperthyroidism and ophthalmopathy. In the study overall: Upon initial diagnosis and before any treatment, peripheral blood was collected.

V was trimmed by 1 base and J by 5 bases, leaving 15 bases between them. CDR3 size: 15 residues. Germline-derived CDR1 and CDR2 are SGHRS and YFSETQ. This clonotype was counted between two and nine times. The investigators amplified TCR beta CDR3 regions from RNA transcripts. HTBI primers drove first-round RT-PCR of the TCR CDR3. TCRdb reprocessed the multiplex PCR reads via MiXCR and lists one record per CDR3 protein. The sample carries 300,000 to 350,000 distinct CDR3 sequences, 21% recorded once. Across 18 months, stable Graves' hyperthyroidism was marked by no progression to ophthalmopathy. The chain has TRBV5-1 and TRBJ1-2, with a possible D match to TRBD1 (5 bases). This clonotype was sampled from a woman aged 45-65 years with Graves' hyperthyroidism. Sequencing input: blood. The CDR3 DNA is TGCGCCAGCAGCTTGTTCGGGGACGGAAGATATGGCTACACCTTC. It yields the protein CASSLFGDGRYGYTF.